This T cell receptor beta chain was documented in a study of blood T cell repertoires in COVID-19. The protocol was immunoSEQ multiplex PCR, while the TCRdb copy is restricted to in-frame clones and leaves out a portion. The sample consists of a few hundred thousand clones, 88% of them appearing once. CDR1 and CDR2 (germline): MNHEY, SVGEGT. This CDR3 has 17 residues. The trim removed 3 bases at V and 7 bases at J, leaving 13 bases unmatched. The sequenced sample consisted of peripheral blood. The receptor comes from a man aged 80 or over with acute or convalescent COVID-19. This sequence joins TRBV6-2 or TRBV6-3 and TRBJ2-1; 9 bases match TRBD2. CDR3 in amino acids: CASSYYRIAGVANEQFF. The CDR3 nucleotides are TGTGCCAGCAGTTATTATAGGATAGCGGGAGTAGCGAATGAGCAGTTCTTC.